This record covers a single T cell receptor (beta chain). This sample is part of a study of blood T cell repertoires in COVID-19. Overall study context: Specimens from acute and convalescent COVID-19 originated in the United States, Italy and Spain. PBMCs, B-cell-depleted T cells, or T cells were the source of the cDNA or gDNA that made up the material.

In the source study's methods: Estimated nucleated cell counts came from reference gene primer amplification. Sequencing was performed with immunoSEQ multiplex PCR; in TCRdb, only in-frame clones are kept and a portion is missing. The V and J calls and the clone size are those of that table, but D and trimming were determined from the DNA. In the table there are about 21,000 clones, approximately 88% of which are singletons. The CDR3 extends over 17 amino acids. V lost 2 bases and J 4 bases, leaving 19 bases between the germline ends. Per the germline V gene, CDR1 is SGHTA and CDR2 is FQGNSA. The chain has TRBV7-2 and TRBJ2-3; the D gene is possibly TRBD1 (5 bases). Sequencing input: peripheral blood. The TCR originated in a man of 80 years or more with active or convalescent COVID-19. The CDR3 coding sequence is TGTGCCAGCAGCTTAAGCTCTACAGGCGAATCCCCAGATACGCAGTATTTT. This translates into CASSLSSTGESPDTQYF.